Listed below are T cell receptor beta chains from one sample, sequenced in a study of human T cells and chemical hapten exposure. TCRdb reprocessed the RACE reads via MiXCR and lists one record per CDR3 protein. The sample records around 35,000 distinct CDR3 sequences, roughly 5.5% being singletons. The specimen was whole blood. The receptors stem from a human donor in good health. Some clones in this sample may be carry-over from other donors' samples. The CDR3 runs from the conserved cysteine through the conserved F or W. A D gene is named only where the DNA matches it firmly. Size is stated for part of the rows, as once, few or many counts, or as a class when the clone is expanded.

>TRBJ1-5|many|TRBV12-3/TRBV12-4|.
CASSSWGVQPQHF
TGTGCCAGCAGTTCTTGGGGAGTGCAGCCCCAGCATTTT
>TRBJ2-1|many|TRBV19|.
CASSTQDMPYNEQFF
TGTGCCAGTAGTACCCAGGACATGCCCTACAATGAGCAGTTCTTC
>TRBJ2-7|many|TRBV3-1|TRBD1
CASSQTGNQYF
TGTGCCAGCAGCCAGACAGGGAATCAGTACTTC
>TRBJ1-2|many|TRBV6-2/TRBV6-3|.
CASSLSGAWGYTF
TGTGCCAGCAGTCTTTCAGGGGCCTGGGGCTACACCTTC
>TRBJ1-1|few|TRBV3-1|.
CASSQVNIIGNTEAFF
TGTGCCAGCAGCCAAGTCAATATCATCGGGAACACTGAAGCTTTCTTT
>TRBJ2-5|many|TRBV10-3|TRBD1
CATRPGQTQETQYF
TGTGCCACAAGGCCGGGACAGACACAAGAGACCCAGTACTTC
>TRBJ1-5|few|TRBV30|.
CAWSVLGPPHQPQHF
TGTGCCTGGAGTGTATTGGGCCCCCCGCATCAGCCCCAGCATTTT
>TRBJ2-7|many|TRBV7-9|.
CASSLGTGRSEQYF
TGTGCCAGCAGCCTCGGGACCGGTAGAAGCGAGCAGTACTTC
>TRBJ1-6|many|TRBV4-1|.
CASSPPEPGGNSPLHF
TGCGCCAGCAGCCCTCCAGAGCCTGGGGGTAATTCACCCCTCCACTTT
>TRBJ1-4|few|TRBV29-1|.
CSVGDGGPVFF
TGCAGCGTTGGTGATGGGGGGCCCGTGTTTTTT
>TRBJ2-1|many|TRBV15|TRBD2
CATSRVSGGYNEQFF
TGTGCCACCAGCAGAGTTAGCGGGGGCTACAATGAGCAGTTCTTC
>TRBJ2-3|.|TRBV10-3|.
CAISGSDPIGDTQYF
TGTGCCATCAGTGGTTCGGACCCGATTGGAGATACGCAGTATTTT
>TRBJ2-7|many|TRBV5-1|TRBD2
CASRGLAGGEQYF
TGCGCCAGCAGGGGACTAGCGGGCGGTGAGCAGTACTTC
>TRBJ2-5|many|TRBV15|TRBD2
CATSRNPAGATQETQYF
TGTGCCACCAGCAGAAACCCAGCGGGGGCCACACAAGAGACCCAGTACTTC
>TRBJ1-4|.|TRBV12-3/TRBV12-4|.
CASSLDASNPQKMFF
TGTGCCAGCAGTTTAGACGCCAGCAACCCTCAAAAAATGTTTTTT
>TRBJ1-1|many|TRBV4-2|.
CASSQGGGGPSEAFF
TGTGCCAGCAGCCAAGGTGGCGGTGGCCCCTCCGAGGCTTTCTTT
>TRBJ2-5|many|TRBV29-1|.
CSVATRLRKETQYF
TGCAGCGTGGCAACAAGGCTCCGTAAAGAGACCCAGTACTTC
>TRBJ1-2|.|TRBV11-2|.
CASSLLAGSGGYTF
TGTGCCAGCAGCCTCCTTGCGGGGTCGGGGGGCTACACCTTC
>TRBJ1-2|many|TRBV27|.
CASSYTQANNYGYTF
TGTGCCAGCAGTTATACACAAGCTAATAACTATGGCTACACCTTC
>TRBJ2-3|many|TRBV6-2/TRBV6-3|.
CASSYLLAGDTQYF
TGTGCCAGCAGTTACCTGCTAGCAGGAGATACGCAGTATTTT
>TRBJ1-3|many|TRBV5-1|TRBD1
CASSSVPGQGQGTIYF
TGCGCCAGCAGCTCGGTCCCGGGACAGGGCCAGGGCACCATATATTTT
>TRBJ2-3|many|TRBV28|TRBD2
CASRPLAGLSTDTQYF
TGTGCCAGCAGGCCACTAGCGGGGTTGTCGACAGATACGCAGTATTTT
>TRBJ1-1|many|TRBV2|.
CASSSVDSYTEAFF
TGTGCCAGCAGCTCCGTCGACAGCTACACTGAAGCTTTCTTT
>TRBJ1-2|many|TRBV7-9|.
CASSLARMGYTF
TGTGCCAGCAGCTTAGCGAGAATGGGCTACACCTTC
>TRBJ2-7|.|TRBV5-1|TRBD1
CASSFTGGADYEQYF
TGCGCCAGCAGCTTCACAGGGGGCGCGGATTACGAGCAGTACTTC
>TRBJ2-7|.|TRBV4-1|.
CASSQGFQGSYEQYF
TGCGCCAGCAGCCAAGGGTTTCAGGGGAGCTACGAGCAGTACTTC
>TRBJ2-1|.|TRBV12-3/TRBV12-4|.
CASSSSIDRYNEQFF
TGTGCCAGCAGTTCCAGCATTGATCGATACAATGAGCAGTTCTTC
>TRBJ2-2|.|TRBV19|TRBD2
CASMRAGGTGELFF
TGTGCCAGTATGAGGGCGGGAGGCACCGGGGAGCTGTTTTTT
>TRBJ2-3|many|TRBV30|.
CAWSVGKADTQYF
TGTGCCTGGAGTGTGGGGAAGGCAGATACGCAGTATTTT
>TRBJ2-6|.|TRBV5-6|.
CASSPGLATGANVLTF
TGTGCCAGCAGCCCCGGTCTCGCCACTGGGGCCAACGTCCTGACTTTC
>TRBJ2-5|many|TRBV5-1|.
CASSLGMRETQYF
TGCGCCAGCAGCTTAGGAATGCGAGAGACCCAGTACTTC
>TRBJ2-7|many|TRBV27|.
CASSFRVAAHYEQYF
TGTGCCAGCAGTTTTAGGGTAGCGGCCCACTACGAGCAGTACTTC
>TRBJ1-1|many|TRBV7-2|.
CASSPRGGKSEAFF
TGTGCCAGCAGCCCAAGAGGGGGGAAGAGTGAAGCTTTCTTT
>TRBJ2-7|many|TRBV28|.
CASSTQAGGGKPYEQYF
TGTGCCAGCAGTACTCAGGCCGGAGGGGGCAAACCCTACGAGCAGTACTTC
>TRBJ1-1|many|TRBV6-5|.
CASNTGTLSTEAFF
TGTGCCAGCAATACAGGTACCCTAAGCACTGAAGCTTTCTTT
>TRBJ2-1|.|TRBV7-2|TRBD2
CASSQPPGLRYDEQFF
TGTGCCAGCAGCCAACCCCCGGGACTACGGTACGATGAGCAGTTCTTC
>TRBJ2-3|many|TRBV6-2/TRBV6-3|.
CASTTGRDTQYF
TGTGCCAGCACGACAGGGAGGGATACGCAGTATTTT
>TRBJ1-5|.|TRBV29-1|.
CSVTPGSGGPQHF
TGCAGCGTTACACCAGGGTCCGGGGGGCCCCAGCATTTT
>TRBJ1-2|few|TRBV4-3|TRBD1
CASSQNLQGDGYTF
TGCGCCAGCAGCCAAAACCTTCAGGGGGATGGCTACACCTTC
>TRBJ1-6|.|TRBV7-2|TRBD1
CASSLHGQGSSPLHF
TGTGCCAGCAGCTTACATGGACAGGGGAGTTCACCCCTCCACTTT
>TRBJ1-6|few|TRBV6-1|TRBD1
CASSEGQGASPLHF
TGTGCCAGCAGTGAAGGACAGGGGGCTTCACCCCTCCACTTT
>TRBJ2-5|many|TRBV20-1|.
CSATDTEETQYF
TGCAGTGCCACGGACACGGAAGAGACCCAGTACTTC
>TRBJ1-2|many|TRBV7-9|TRBD1
CASEGQGRNYGYTF
TGTGCCAGCGAGGGACAGGGGAGGAACTATGGCTACACCTTC
>TRBJ2-3|.|TRBV12-3/TRBV12-4|.
CASSSGGVRTDTQYF
TGTGCCAGCAGTAGCGGCGGGGTCCGCACAGATACGCAGTATTTT
>TRBJ1-2|many|TRBV7-8|.
CASSLGQSNYGYTF
TGTGCCAGCAGCTTAGGACAGTCTAACTATGGCTACACCTTC
>TRBJ2-7|many|TRBV27|TRBD2
CASSPPLLAGGTHEQYF
TGTGCCAGCAGTCCCCCTCTACTAGCGGGAGGAACCCACGAGCAGTACTTC
>TRBJ1-4|many|TRBV18|.
CASSPTGGRYLKKLFF
TGTGCCAGCTCACCCACCGGGGGACGATACTTGAAAAAACTGTTTTTT
>TRBJ2-1|medium-sized|TRBV11-2|.
CASSLEGVLGNEQFF
TGTGCCAGCAGCTTAGAAGGGGTCCTGGGCAATGAGCAGTTCTTC
>TRBJ2-3|few|TRBV10-2|TRBD1
CASSAQGDTQYF
TGCGCCAGCAGCGCACAGGGGGATACGCAGTATTTT
>TRBJ1-5|many|TRBV6-1|.
CASSEQQVNSNQPQHF
TGTGCCAGCAGTGAGCAGCAGGTGAATAGCAATCAGCCCCAGCATTTT
>TRBJ2-7|few|TRBV7-9|.
CASSLGRTSYEQYF
TGTGCCAGCAGCTTAGGGCGGACCTCCTACGAGCAGTACTTC
>TRBJ2-1|many|TRBV25-1|TRBD2
CASSELAGELQQFF
TGTGCCAGCAGTGAACTAGCGGGGGAGCTACAGCAGTTCTTC
>TRBJ1-3|many|TRBV20-1|TRBD1
CSARDLRQGSGNTIYF
TGCAGTGCTAGAGATCTACGACAGGGCTCAGGAAACACCATATATTTT
>TRBJ2-3|few|TRBV7-2|TRBD2
CASSLITSGRGTDTQYF
TGTGCCAGCAGCTTAATAACTAGCGGGAGGGGAACAGATACGCAGTATTTT
>TRBJ1-6|few|TRBV6-1|TRBD1
CASSAAGGVNSPLHF
TGTGCCAGCAGTGCCGCAGGGGGTGTTAATTCACCCCTCCACTTT
>TRBJ2-6|many|TRBV3-1|.
CASSIGRPGANVLTF
TGTGCCAGCAGCATAGGTCGTCCTGGGGCCAACGTCCTGACTTTC
>TRBJ1-5|.|TRBV28|.
CASSLGLQGENQPQHF
TGTGCCAGCAGTTTAGGTCTGCAGGGAGAAAATCAGCCCCAGCATTTT
>TRBJ1-1|many|TRBV30|TRBD1
CAWSVPGQGGKGAFF
TGTGCCTGGAGTGTACCGGGACAGGGGGGAAAGGGAGCTTTCTTT
>TRBJ1-2|.|TRBV10-3|TRBD1
CAISEGQGYGYTF
TGTGCCATCAGTGAGGGACAGGGTTATGGCTACACCTTC